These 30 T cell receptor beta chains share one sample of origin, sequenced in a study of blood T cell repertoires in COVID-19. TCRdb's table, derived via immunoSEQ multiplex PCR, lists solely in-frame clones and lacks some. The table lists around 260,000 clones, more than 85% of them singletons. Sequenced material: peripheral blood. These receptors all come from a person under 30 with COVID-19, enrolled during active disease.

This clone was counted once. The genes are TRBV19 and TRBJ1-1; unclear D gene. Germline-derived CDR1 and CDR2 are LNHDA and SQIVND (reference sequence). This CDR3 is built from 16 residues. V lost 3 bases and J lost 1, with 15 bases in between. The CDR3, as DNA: TGTGCCAGTAGTATTGGCGTCGGACTCCAGAACACTGAAGCTTTCTTT. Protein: CASSIGVGLQNTEAFF.

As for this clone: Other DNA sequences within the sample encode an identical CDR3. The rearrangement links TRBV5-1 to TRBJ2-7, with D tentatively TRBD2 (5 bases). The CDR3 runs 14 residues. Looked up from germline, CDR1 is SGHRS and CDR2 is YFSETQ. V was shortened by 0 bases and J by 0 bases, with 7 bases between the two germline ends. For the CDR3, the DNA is TGCGCCAGCAGCTTGGCGGGGAGCTCCTACGAGCAGTACTTC. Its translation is CASSLAGSSYEQYF.

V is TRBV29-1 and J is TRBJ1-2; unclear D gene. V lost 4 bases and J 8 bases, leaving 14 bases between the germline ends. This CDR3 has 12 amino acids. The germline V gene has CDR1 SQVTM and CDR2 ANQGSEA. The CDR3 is CSVGEARGGYTF. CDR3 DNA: TGCAGCGTTGGAGAGGCACGGGGAGGCTACACCTTC.

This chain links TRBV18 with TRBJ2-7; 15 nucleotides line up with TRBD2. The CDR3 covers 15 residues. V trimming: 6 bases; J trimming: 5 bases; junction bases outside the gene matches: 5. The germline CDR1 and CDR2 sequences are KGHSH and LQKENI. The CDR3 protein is CASSRTSGREDEQYF. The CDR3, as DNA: TGTGCCAGCTCGCGGACTAGCGGGAGGGAGGACGAGCAGTACTTC.

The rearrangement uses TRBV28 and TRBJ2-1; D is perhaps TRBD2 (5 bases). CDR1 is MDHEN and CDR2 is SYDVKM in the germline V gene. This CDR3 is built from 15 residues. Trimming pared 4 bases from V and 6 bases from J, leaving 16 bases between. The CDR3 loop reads CASSWEPRESNEQFF. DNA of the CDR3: TGTGCCAGCAGTTGGGAACCGAGGGAAAGCAATGAGCAGTTCTTC.

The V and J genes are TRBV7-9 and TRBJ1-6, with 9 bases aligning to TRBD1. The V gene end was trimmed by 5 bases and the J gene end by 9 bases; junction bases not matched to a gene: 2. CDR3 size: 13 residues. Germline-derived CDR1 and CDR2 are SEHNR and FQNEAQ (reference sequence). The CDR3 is CASSGQGSSPLHF. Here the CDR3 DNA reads TGTGCCAGCAGCGGACAGGGGAGTTCACCCCTCCACTTT.

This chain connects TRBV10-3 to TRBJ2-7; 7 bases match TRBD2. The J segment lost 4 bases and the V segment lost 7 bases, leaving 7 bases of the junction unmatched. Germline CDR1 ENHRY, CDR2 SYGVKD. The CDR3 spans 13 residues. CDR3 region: CAINAGATYEQYF. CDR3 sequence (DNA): TGTGCCATCAATGCGGGAGCGACTTACGAGCAGTACTTC.

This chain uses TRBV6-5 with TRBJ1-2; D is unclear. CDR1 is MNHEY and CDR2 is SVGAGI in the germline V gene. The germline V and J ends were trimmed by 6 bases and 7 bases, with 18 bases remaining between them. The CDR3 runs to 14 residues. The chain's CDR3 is CASSPGREWGGYTF. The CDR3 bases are TGTGCCAGCAGCCCGGGGAGGGAGTGGGGTGGCTACACCTTC.

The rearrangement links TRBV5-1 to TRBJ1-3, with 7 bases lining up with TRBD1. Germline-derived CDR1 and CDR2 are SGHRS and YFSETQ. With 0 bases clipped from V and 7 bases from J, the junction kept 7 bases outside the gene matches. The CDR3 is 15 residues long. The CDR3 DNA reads TGCGCCAGCAGCTTGGCGACAGGGAGAGGCAACACCATATATTTT. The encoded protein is CASSLATGRGNTIYF.

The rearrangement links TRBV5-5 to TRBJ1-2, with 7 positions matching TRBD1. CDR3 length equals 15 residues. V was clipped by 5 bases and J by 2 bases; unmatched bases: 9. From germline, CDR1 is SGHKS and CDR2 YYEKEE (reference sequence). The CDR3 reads CASRPLAGGNYGYTF. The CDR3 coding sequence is TGTGCCAGCAGGCCCCTGGCAGGGGGAAACTATGGCTACACCTTC.

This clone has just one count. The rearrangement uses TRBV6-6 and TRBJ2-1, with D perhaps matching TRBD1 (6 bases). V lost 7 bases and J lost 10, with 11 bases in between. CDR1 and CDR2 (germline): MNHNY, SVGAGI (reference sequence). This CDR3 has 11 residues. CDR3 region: CASKRGNEQFF. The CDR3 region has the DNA TGTGCCAGCAAAAGGGGGAACGAGCAGTTCTTC.

CDR3 nucleotides: TGTGCCAGCAGCTCTAGTGGGTCCGGGGAGACCCAGTACTTC. Encoded protein: CASSSSGSGETQYF. The chain employs TRBV7-9 and TRBJ2-5; D remains ambiguous. The CDR3 runs 14 residues. The V gene's germline CDR1 is SEHNR and CDR2 FQNEAQ (reference sequence). V was trimmed by 4 bases and J by 5 bases, leaving 14 bases between them.

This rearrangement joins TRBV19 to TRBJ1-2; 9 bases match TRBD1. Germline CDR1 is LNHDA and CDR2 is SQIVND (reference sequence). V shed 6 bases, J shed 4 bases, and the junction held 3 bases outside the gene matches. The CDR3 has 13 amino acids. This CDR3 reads CASSVGQGYGYTF. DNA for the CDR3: TGTGCCAGTAGCGTGGGACAGGGCTATGGCTACACCTTC.

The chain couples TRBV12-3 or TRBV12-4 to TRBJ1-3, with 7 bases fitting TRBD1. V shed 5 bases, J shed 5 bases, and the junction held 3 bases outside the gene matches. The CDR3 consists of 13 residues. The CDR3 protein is CASSTGARNTIYF. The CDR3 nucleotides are TGTGCCAGCAGTACAGGGGCCCGAAACACCATATATTTT.

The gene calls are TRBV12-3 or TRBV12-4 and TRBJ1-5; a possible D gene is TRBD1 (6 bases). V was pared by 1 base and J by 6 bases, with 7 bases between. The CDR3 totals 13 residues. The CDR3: CASSLDRAQPQHF. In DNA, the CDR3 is TGTGCCAGCAGTTTAGACAGGGCTCAGCCCCAGCATTTT.

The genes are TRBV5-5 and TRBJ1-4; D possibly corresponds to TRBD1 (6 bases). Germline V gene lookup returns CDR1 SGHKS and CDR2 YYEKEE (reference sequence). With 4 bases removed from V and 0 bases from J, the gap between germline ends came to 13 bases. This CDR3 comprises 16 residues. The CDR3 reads CASSPPDSATNEKLFF. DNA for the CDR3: TGTGCCAGCAGCCCACCGGACAGTGCAACTAATGAAAAACTGTTTTTT.

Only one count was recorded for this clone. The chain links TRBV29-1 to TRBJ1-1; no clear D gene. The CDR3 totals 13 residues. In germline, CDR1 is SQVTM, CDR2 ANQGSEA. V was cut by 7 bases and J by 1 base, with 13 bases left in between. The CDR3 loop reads CSALTLANTEAFF. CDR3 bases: TGCAGCGCCCTGACACTCGCGAACACTGAAGCTTTCTTT. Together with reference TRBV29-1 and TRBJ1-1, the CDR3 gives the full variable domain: SAVISQKPSRDICQRGTSLTIQCQVDSQVTMMFWYRQQPGQSLTLIATANQGSEATYESGFVIDKFPISRPNLTFSTLTVSNMSPEDSSIYLCSALTLANTEAFFGQGTRLTVV.

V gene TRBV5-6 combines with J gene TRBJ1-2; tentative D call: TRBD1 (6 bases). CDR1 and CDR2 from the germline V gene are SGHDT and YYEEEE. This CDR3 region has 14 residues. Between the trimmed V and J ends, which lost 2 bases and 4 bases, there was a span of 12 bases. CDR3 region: CASSLGQGSYGYTF. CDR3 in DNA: TGTGCCAGCAGCTTAGGTCAGGGGAGCTATGGCTACACCTTC.

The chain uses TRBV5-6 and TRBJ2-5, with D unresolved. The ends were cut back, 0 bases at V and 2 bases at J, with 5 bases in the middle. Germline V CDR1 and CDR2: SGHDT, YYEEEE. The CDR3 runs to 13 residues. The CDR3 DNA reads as TGTGCCAGCAGCTTGGGCGGTCAAGAGACCCAGTACTTC. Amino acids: CASSLGGQETQYF. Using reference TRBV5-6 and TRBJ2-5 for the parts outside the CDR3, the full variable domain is DAGVTQSPTHLIKTRGQQVTLRCSPKSGHDTVSWYQQALGQGPQFIFQYYEEEERQRGNFPDRFSGHQFPNYSSELNVNALLLGDSALYLCASSLGGQETQYFGPGTRLLVL.

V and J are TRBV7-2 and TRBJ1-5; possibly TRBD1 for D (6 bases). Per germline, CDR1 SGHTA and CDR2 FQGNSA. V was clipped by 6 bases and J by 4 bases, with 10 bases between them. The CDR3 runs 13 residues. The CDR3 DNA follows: TGTGCCAGCAGGGGTACAGGGAATCAGCCCCAGCATTTT. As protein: CASRGTGNQPQHF.

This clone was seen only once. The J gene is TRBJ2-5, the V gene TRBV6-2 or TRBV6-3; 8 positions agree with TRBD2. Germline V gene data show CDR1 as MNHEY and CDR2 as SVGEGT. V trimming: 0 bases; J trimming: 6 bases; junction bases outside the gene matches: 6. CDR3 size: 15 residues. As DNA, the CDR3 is TGTGCCAGCAGTTACTCTTCAGCGGGAGAGAAGACCCAGTACTTC. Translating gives CASSYSSAGEKTQYF.

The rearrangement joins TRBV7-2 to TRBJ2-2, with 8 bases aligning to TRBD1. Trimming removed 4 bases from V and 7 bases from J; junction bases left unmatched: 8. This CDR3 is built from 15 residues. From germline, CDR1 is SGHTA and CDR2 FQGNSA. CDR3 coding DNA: TGTGCCAGCAGCTGGCCCGGGACAGGTGACGGGGAGCTGTTTTTT. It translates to CASSWPGTGDGELFF. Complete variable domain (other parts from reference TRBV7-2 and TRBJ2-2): GAGVSQSPSNKVTEKGKDVELRCDPISGHTALYWYRQSLGQGLEFLIYFQGNSAPDKSGLPSDRFSAERTGGSVSTLTIQRTQQEDSAVYLCASSWPGTGDGELFFGEGSRLTVL.

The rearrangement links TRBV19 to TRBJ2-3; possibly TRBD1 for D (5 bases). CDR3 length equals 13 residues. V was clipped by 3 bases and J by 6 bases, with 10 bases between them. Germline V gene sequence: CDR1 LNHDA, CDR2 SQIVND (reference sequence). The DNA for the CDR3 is TGTGCCAGTAGTATCAGGGTATCGGATACGCAGTATTTT. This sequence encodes CASSIRVSDTQYF.

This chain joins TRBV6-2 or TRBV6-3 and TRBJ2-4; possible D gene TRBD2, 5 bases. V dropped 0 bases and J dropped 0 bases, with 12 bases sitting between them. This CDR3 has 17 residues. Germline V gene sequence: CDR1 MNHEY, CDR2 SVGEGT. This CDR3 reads CASSYSVGVGAKNIQYF. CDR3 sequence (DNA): TGTGCCAGCAGTTACTCGGTCGGGGTAGGAGCCAAAAACATTCAGTACTTC.

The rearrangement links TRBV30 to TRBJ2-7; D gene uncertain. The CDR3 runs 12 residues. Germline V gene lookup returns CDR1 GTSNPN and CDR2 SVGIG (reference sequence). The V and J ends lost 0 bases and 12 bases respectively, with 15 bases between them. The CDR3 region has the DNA TGTGCCTGGAGTGTACTCCCCGGGTCCTTGTACTTC. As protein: CAWSVLPGSLYF.

CDR3: CASSARSGTAYEQYF. The DNA of the CDR3 is TGTGCCAGCAGCGCGCGCTCCGGGACAGCCTACGAGCAGTACTTC. The chain employs TRBV5-4 and TRBJ2-7; TRBD1 matches 7 bases. The length of the CDR3 is 15 residues. The germline V gene has CDR1 SGHNT and CDR2 YYREEE (reference sequence). V gave up 4 bases and J gave up 2 bases; unmatched junction bases: 9.

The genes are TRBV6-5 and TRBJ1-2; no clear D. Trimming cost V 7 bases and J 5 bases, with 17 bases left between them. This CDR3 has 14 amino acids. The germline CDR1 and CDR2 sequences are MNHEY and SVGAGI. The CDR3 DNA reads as TGTGCCAGCACCTCGGACTCGCAATATTATGGCTACACCTTC. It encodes CASTSDSQYYGYTF.

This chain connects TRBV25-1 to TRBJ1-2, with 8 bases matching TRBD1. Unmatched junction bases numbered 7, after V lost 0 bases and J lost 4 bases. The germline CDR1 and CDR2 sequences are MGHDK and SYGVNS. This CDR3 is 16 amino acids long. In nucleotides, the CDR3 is TGTGCCAGCAGTGAATATGGGGACAGGACATTCTATGGCTACACCTTC. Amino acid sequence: CASSEYGDRTFYGYTF.

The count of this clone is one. The DNA for the CDR3 is TGTGCCAGCAGCTTCGGACTAGCCGAAGGGGGAGATACGCAGTATTTT. Amino acid sequence: CASSFGLAEGGDTQYF. The chain couples TRBV13 to TRBJ2-3, with 8 bases identical to TRBD2. Germline V CDR1 and CDR2: PRHDT, FYEKMQ (reference sequence). The CDR3 is 16 residues long. The V and J ends lost 3 bases and 5 bases, in that order; junction bases with no gene match: 10.

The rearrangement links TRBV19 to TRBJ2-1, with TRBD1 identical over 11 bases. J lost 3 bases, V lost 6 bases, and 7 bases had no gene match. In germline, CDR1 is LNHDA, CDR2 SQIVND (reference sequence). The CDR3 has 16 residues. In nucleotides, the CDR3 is TGTGCCAGTAGCCCGGACAGGGGGCTAATCTACAATGAGCAGTTCTTC. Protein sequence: CASSPDRGLIYNEQFF.